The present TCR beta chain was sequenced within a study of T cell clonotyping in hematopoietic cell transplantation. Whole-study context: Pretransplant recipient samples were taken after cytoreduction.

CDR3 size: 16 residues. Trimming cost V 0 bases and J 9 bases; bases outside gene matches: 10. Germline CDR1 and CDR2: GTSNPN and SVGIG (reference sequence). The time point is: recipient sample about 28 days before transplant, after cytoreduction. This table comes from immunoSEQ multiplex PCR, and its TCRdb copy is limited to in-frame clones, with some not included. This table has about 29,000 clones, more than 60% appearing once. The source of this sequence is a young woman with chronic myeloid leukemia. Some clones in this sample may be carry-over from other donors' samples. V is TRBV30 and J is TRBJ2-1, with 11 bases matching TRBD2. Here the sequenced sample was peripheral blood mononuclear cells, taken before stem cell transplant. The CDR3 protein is CAWSVQLAGEVTEQFF. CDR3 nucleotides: TGTGCCTGGAGTGTACAACTAGCGGGAGAAGTTACTGAGCAGTTCTTC. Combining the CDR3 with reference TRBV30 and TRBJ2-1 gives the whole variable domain SQTIHQWPATLVQPVGSPLSLECTVEGTSNPNLYWYRQAAGRGLQLLFYSVGIGQISSEVPQNLSASRPQDRQFILSSKKLLLSDSGFYLCAWSVQLAGEVTEQFFGPGTRLTVL.